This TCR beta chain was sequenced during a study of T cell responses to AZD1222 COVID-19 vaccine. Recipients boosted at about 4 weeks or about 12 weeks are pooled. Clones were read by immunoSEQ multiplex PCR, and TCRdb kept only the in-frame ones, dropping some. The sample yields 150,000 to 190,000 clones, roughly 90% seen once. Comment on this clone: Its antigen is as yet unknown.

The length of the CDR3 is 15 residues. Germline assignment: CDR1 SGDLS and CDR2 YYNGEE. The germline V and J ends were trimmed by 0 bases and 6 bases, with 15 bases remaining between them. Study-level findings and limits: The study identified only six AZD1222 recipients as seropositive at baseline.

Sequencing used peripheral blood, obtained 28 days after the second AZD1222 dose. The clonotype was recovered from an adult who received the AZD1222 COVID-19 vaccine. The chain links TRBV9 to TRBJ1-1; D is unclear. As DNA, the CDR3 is TGTGCCAGCAGCGTAGACGTGGGCATTAGGGCTGAAGCTTTCTTT. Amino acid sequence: CASSVDVGIRAEAFF.